Below are 27 T cell receptor beta chains sequenced from a single sample in a study of Ad26.COV2.S vaccination and SARS-CoV-2 variants (dated by TCRdb to the early 2020s). Read against the paper, the sample's treatment or condition label means: around 19 received Ad26.COV2.S at low or high dose, single or two shots; about 5 received placebo; per-sample allocation not given. For vaccine and placebo recipients, repertoires were sequenced using samples collected on day 63 after the first injection. Library preparation used the immunoSEQ multiplex PCR assay. TCRdb's version of the immuneACCESS table is confined to in-frame rearrangements and falls short of the full clone set. An unresolved V gene accounts for under half of the shortfall where checked; the remainder is of unknown origin. Present in this sample are more than 300,000 clones, approximately 86% of which were seen just once. The ten largest clones capture 2% to 2.5% of the sample.

The input for sequencing was peripheral blood, taken in a trial of Ad26.COV2.S vaccine versus placebo. Receptor source: a person aged 18-65 years who received the Ad26.COV2.S COVID-19 vaccine or a placebo.

This clone was observed at least ten times. The chain recombines TRBV29-1 with TRBJ2-2; a possible D gene is TRBD2 (7 bases). Germline V gives CDR1 SQVTM, CDR2 ANQGSEA. Trimming shortened V by 6 bases and J by 9 bases, and 20 bases separated the two germline ends. This CDR3 region has 14 residues. The CDR3 DNA reads TGCAGCGTGGGGGGGCTCCCAGGCCGAAGGGAGCTGTTTTTT. Residues: CSVGGLPGRRELFF.

The chain uses TRBV27 and TRBJ2-5; 11 bases line up with TRBD2. The CDR3 is 14 amino acids. V was pared by 5 bases and J by 11 bases, with 10 bases of the junction left unmatched. Germline assignment: CDR1 MNHEY and CDR2 SMNVEV (reference sequence). In nucleotides, the CDR3 is TGTGCCAGCAGTCCTAGCGGGGGGCCCTGGCCTCAGTACTTC. It codes for CASSPSGGPWPQYF.

In DNA, the CDR3 is TGTGCCAGCAGCTTAGGCGGGGCCCCGACTGAAAAACTGTTTTTT. Its protein is CASSLGGAPTEKLFF. The chain links TRBV7-6 to TRBJ1-4, with D possibly TRBD1 on 5 matching bases. V was cut by 1 base and J by 7 bases, with 13 bases left in between. Germline CDR1 reads SGHVS; CDR2 reads FNYEAQ. The CDR3 loop spans 15 amino acids. Drawing the rest from reference TRBV7-6 and TRBJ1-4, the complete variable domain is GAGVSQSPRYKVTKRGQDVALRCDPISGHVSLYWYRQALGQGPEFLTYFNYEAQQDKSGLPNDRFSAERPEGSISTLTIQRTEQRDSAMYRCASSLGGAPTEKLFFGSGTQLSVL.

This chain uses TRBV7-9 with TRBJ1-5; D not resolved. Germline CDR1 and CDR2: SEHNR and FQNEAQ (reference sequence). This CDR3 spans 14 amino acids. The V end lost 5 bases, the J end lost 0 bases, and 8 bases lay between the germline ends. The CDR3: CASSTTNSNQPQHF. The DNA for the CDR3 is TGTGCCAGCAGCACGACAAATAGCAATCAGCCCCAGCATTTT.

As for this clone: At one of its ends the junction is not consistent with the germline gene, which may arise from a read error. This chain connects TRBV6-1 to TRBJ2-7; D not certain. This CDR3 is built from 12 residues. Germline V gene sequence: CDR1 MNHNS, CDR2 SASEGT. In DNA, the CDR3 is TGTGCCAGCACTGAACGGTTCCACGAGCAGTACTTC. Protein product: CASTERFHEQYF.

The rearrangement joins TRBV10-3 to TRBJ2-5; 7 bases fit TRBD1. CDR1 is ENHRY, CDR2 SYGVKD, per germline. This CDR3 is 14 amino acids long. Trimming cost V 2 bases and J 2 bases; bases outside gene matches: 2. CDR3 sequence: CAISERGPQETQYF. The CDR3 DNA sequence: TGTGCCATCAGTGAGAGGGGGCCGCAAGAGACCCAGTACTTC.

V usage is TRBV19 and J usage is TRBJ1-1; D gene ambiguous. CDR3 length equals 12 residues. Deletions cut 3 bases from V and 6 bases from J, with 8 bases between. Germline loops: CDR1 LNHDA, CDR2 SQIVND (reference sequence). This CDR3 reads CASSMGRSEAFF. DNA for the CDR3: TGTGCCAGTAGTATGGGGAGGTCTGAAGCTTTCTTT.

The chain combines TRBV15 with TRBJ2-6; D gene ambiguous. V shed 0 bases and J shed 0 bases, with 6 bases lying between them. Germline-derived CDR1 and CDR2 are LNHNV and YYDKDF (reference sequence). The CDR3 length is 16 residues. CDR3 loop: CATSRDLFSGANVLTF. CDR3 DNA sequence: TGTGCCACCAGCAGAGATCTGTTCTCTGGGGCCAACGTCCTGACTTTC.

The chain carries TRBV11-2 and TRBJ2-7, with D perhaps matching TRBD2 (5 bases). Germline CDR1 reads SGHAT; CDR2 reads FQNNGV. V lost 5 bases and J lost 4, with 15 bases in between. This CDR3 region has 14 residues. The chain's CDR3 is CASSPTRGGYEQYF. CDR3 bases: TGTGCCAGCAGCCCCACTCGAGGAGGATACGAGCAGTACTTC.

This clone showed up just once. This chain links TRBV11-1 with TRBJ1-2, with 10 bases lining up with TRBD1. The CDR3 loop spans 14 amino acids. J lost 6 bases, V lost 5 bases, and 6 bases had no gene match. In germline, CDR1 is SGHAT, CDR2 FQDESV (reference sequence). CDR3 nucleotides: TGTGCCAGCAGCCCTACCGACAGGGGGCATGGCTACACCTTC. Encoded protein: CASSPTDRGHGYTF.

The chain recombines TRBV14 with TRBJ1-1; TRBD1 matches 11 bases. CDR1 and CDR2 from the germline V gene are SGHDN and FVKESK. CDR3 length equals 13 residues. Germline trimming cut 10 bases from V and 8 bases from J; bases unmatched to any gene: 9. In DNA, the CDR3 is TGTGCCACCTCCGGGACAGGGGGACGCGAAGCTTTCTTT. This encodes CATSGTGGREAFF.

The genes are TRBV30 and TRBJ2-2; D may be TRBD2 (7 bases). CDR3 length: 15 residues. The V gene lost 5 bases and the J gene lost 5 bases, with 18 bases spanning the gap. Germline V gives CDR1 GTSNPN, CDR2 SVGIG (reference sequence). The CDR3 sequence is CAWCPLGGATGELFF. The CDR3 coding sequence is TGTGCCTGGTGTCCCCTTGGGGGGGCGACCGGGGAGCTGTTTTTT.

The chain uses TRBV19 and TRBJ2-7; possibly TRBD2 for D (5 bases). V shed 5 bases and J shed 3 bases, with 20 bases lying between them. The germline gives CDR1 LNHDA, CDR2 SQIVND (reference sequence). CDR3 size: 16 residues. The CDR3 sequence is CASSPSLPGEGYEQYF. Written as DNA, the CDR3 is TGTGCCAGTAGTCCTAGCCTGCCAGGCGAAGGCTACGAGCAGTACTTC.

This chain connects TRBV29-1 to TRBJ2-5; possibly TRBD1 for D (6 bases). Per the germline V gene, CDR1 is SQVTM and CDR2 is ANQGSEA. With 5 bases removed from V and 5 bases from J, the gap between germline ends came to 15 bases. This CDR3 is 13 amino acids long. For the CDR3, the DNA is TGCAGCGTTCTTAGACCTCAGGGGGAGACCCAGTACTTC. Its translation is CSVLRPQGETQYF.

V gene TRBV7-3 combines with J gene TRBJ2-3; 12 nucleotides align to TRBD2. This CDR3 has 16 amino acids. J was trimmed by 5 bases and V by 3 bases; bases with no gene match: 6. CDR1 is SGHTA, CDR2 FQGTGA, per germline. CDR3 region: CASSFASGGALDTQYF. The DNA of the CDR3 is TGTGCCAGCAGCTTCGCTAGCGGGGGGGCGTTAGATACGCAGTATTTT. Based on the CDR3 plus reference TRBV7-3 and TRBJ2-3, the full variable domain is GAGVSQTPSNKVTEKGKYVELRCDPISGHTALYWYRQSLGQGPEFLIYFQGTGAADDSGLPNDRFFAVRPEGSVSTLKIQRTERGDSAVYLCASSFASGGALDTQYFGPGTRLTVL.

The chain is built from TRBV10-1 and TRBJ1-6, with D possibly matching TRBD1 (6 bases). The CDR3 consists of 15 residues. Trimming pared 5 bases from V and 5 bases from J, leaving 13 bases between. CDR1 is WNHNN and CDR2 is SYGVQD in the germline V gene (reference sequence). The CDR3 coding sequence is TGCGCCAGCAGTAGGGACATGGGAGATAATTCACCCCTCCACTTT. It translates to CASSRDMGDNSPLHF.

The CDR3, as DNA: TGTGCCAGCAGTGTCCCAGCGGGTGAAGCTTTCTTT. Its protein is CASSVPAGEAFF. This chain joins TRBV6-4 and TRBJ1-1; no clear D gene. The V end lost 4 bases, the J end lost 7 bases, and 10 bases lay between the germline ends. The germline V gene has CDR1 MRHNA and CDR2 SNTAGT. This CDR3 comprises 12 residues.

This clone came up once. The chain has TRBV2 and TRBJ1-4; no firm D call. The CDR3 sequence is 13 residues long. Per germline, CDR1 SNHLY and CDR2 FYNNEI. V lost 4 bases and J lost 3, with 6 bases in between. The CDR3 loop is CASSGTANEKLFF. CDR3 in DNA: TGTGCCAGCAGTGGGACGGCTAATGAAAAACTGTTTTTT.

Only one count was recorded for this clone. V and J are TRBV14 and TRBJ2-1; possibly TRBD1 or TRBD2 for D (6 bases each). V gave up 7 bases and J gave up 9 bases, with 16 bases separating them. In germline, CDR1 is SGHDN, CDR2 FVKESK. The CDR3 consists of 13 residues. The CDR3 sequence: CASNRGQAGEQFF. The DNA for the CDR3 is TGTGCCAGCAACCGGGGGCAGGCAGGTGAGCAGTTCTTC.

The chain carries TRBV4-1 and TRBJ1-4, with D possibly being TRBD1 (5 bases). V lost 5 bases and J lost 4, with 17 bases in between. Germline values: CDR1 MGHRA, CDR2 YSYEKL. The CDR3 has 16 residues. CDR3 sequence (DNA): TGCGCCAGCAGCGACCGACAGTTGGGCGGTAATGAAAAACTGTTTTTT. It encodes CASSDRQLGGNEKLFF.

The chain couples TRBV24-1 to TRBJ2-3, with 10 bases identical to TRBD1. V shed 3 bases and J 3 bases; nucleotides not matched to a gene: 2. CDR1 is KGHDR, CDR2 SFDVKD, per germline. The CDR3 sequence is 15 residues long. CDR3 sequence: CATSDGGQGTDTQYF. The CDR3 region has the DNA TGTGCCACCAGTGATGGGGGACAGGGGACAGATACGCAGTATTTT.

As to this clone: Other DNA sequences in this specimen translate into the identical CDR3. The chain recombines TRBV7-3 with TRBJ2-1, with D uncertain. V lost 3 bases and J lost 7, with 4 bases in between. Germline V gives CDR1 SGHTA, CDR2 FQGTGA. The CDR3 loop spans 11 amino acids. The chain's CDR3 is CASSLGNEQFF. For the CDR3, the DNA is TGTGCCAGCAGCTTGGGTAATGAGCAGTTCTTC.

CDR3 residues: CATSDPSMKQFF. CDR3 DNA: TGTGCCACCAGTGATCCGTCAATGAAGCAGTTCTTC. This chain links TRBV24-1 with TRBJ2-1; D is ambiguous. Germline lookup yields CDR1 KGHDR and CDR2 SFDVKD. The length of the CDR3 is 12 residues. Trimming took 3 bases from V and 11 from J, leaving 10 bases between them.

V gene TRBV5-1 combines with J gene TRBJ1-3; D unresolved. The CDR3 is made up of 14 amino acids. V dropped 0 bases and J dropped 8 bases, with 12 bases sitting between them. Germline CDR1 is SGHRS and CDR2 is YFSETQ. The CDR3 spells CASSLAKGTDTIYF. The CDR3 nucleotides are TGCGCCAGCAGCTTGGCCAAGGGCACGGACACCATATATTTT.

The chain is built from TRBV24-1 and TRBJ2-2; 9 nucleotides match TRBD2. V gave up 0 bases and J gave up 3 bases; unmatched junction bases: 7. Germline CDR1 KGHDR, CDR2 SFDVKD. The CDR3 has 18 amino acids. CDR3 nucleotide sequence: TGTGCCACCAGTGATTTGTTAGCGGGGGAAATTCACACCGGGGAGCTGTTTTTT. The encoded protein is CATSDLLAGEIHTGELFF.

The rearrangement uses TRBV6-5 and TRBJ2-7; 8 nucleotides line up with TRBD1. The CDR3 covers 16 residues. In germline, CDR1 is MNHEY, CDR2 SVGAGI. The V segment lost 0 bases and the J segment 3 bases; nucleotides outside the gene matches: 7. CDR3 coding DNA: TGTGCCAGCAGTTACTCGATAGCAGGGGGCGGCTACGAGCAGTACTTC. It encodes CASSYSIAGGGYEQYF.

The sample holds a few counts of this clone. The J gene is TRBJ2-5, the V gene TRBV7-9; maybe TRBD2 (5 bases). Germline CDR1 reads SEHNR; CDR2 reads FQNEAQ (reference sequence). This CDR3 contains 15 residues. V was shortened by 3 bases and J by 4 bases, with 15 bases between the two germline ends. The CDR3 sequence: CASSFSSLRGETQYF. DNA for the CDR3: TGTGCCAGCAGCTTTTCGTCTCTACGGGGAGAGACCCAGTACTTC.